This TCR beta chain is drawn from a study of cytomegalovirus exposure and HLA in healthy donors. On this clone itself: Its target is not known.

Germline assignment: CDR1 SGHNT and CDR2 YYREEE (reference sequence). The CDR3 length is 15 residues. Unmatched junction bases numbered 8, after V lost 6 bases and J lost 0 bases. Whole-study findings and limits: Compared with the roughly 700-donor mean, an Asian-associated ancestry cluster reportedly had fewer N-insertions, according to a later analysis. The study put 150 to 200 TCR beta chains on its list as cytomegalovirus-associated.

This PCR relied on a set of 60 Vbeta primers and 13 Jbeta primers. Method: immunoSEQ multiplex PCR; TCRdb's copy keeps in-frame clones and lacks some. This repertoire includes under 95,000 clones. J is TRBJ2-7 and V is TRBV5-4; 8 bases line up with TRBD1. The sequence derives from a man aged 18 to 35 in good health and CMV-seropositive. Sequencing used PBMCs. The CDR3 bases are TGTGCCAGCACTTCAAGGGACAGGAGCTCCTACGAGCAGTACTTC. This translates into CASTSRDRSSYEQYF.